Presented here are 21 T cell receptor beta chains from one specimen sequenced in a study of blood T cells in healthy people across ages. With a J-beta primer mix and a sample-barcoded 5' primer, a second PCR ran about 7 to 12 cycles. TCRdb re-analysed the 5' RACE reads in MiXCR, keeping a single row per CDR3 protein. Here the sample spans roughly 1.4 million distinct CDR3 sequences, almost 60% being singletons. Sequencing was performed on blood. These TCRs come from a man between 18 and 35 years old in good health.

The gene calls are TRBV11-2 and TRBJ2-2; 10 positions agree with TRBD2. Germline V gene lookup returns CDR1 SGHAT and CDR2 FQNNGV. The junction had 7 bases not matched to a gene; V was cut back by 4 bases and J by 2 bases. This CDR3 spans 17 amino acids. The CDR3 here is CASSSPSGGFNTGELFF. The CDR3 bases are TGTGCCAGCAGCTCCCCTAGCGGGGGTTTTAACACCGGGGAGCTGTTTTTT.

V and J are TRBV29-1 and TRBJ2-7; a possible D gene is TRBD2 (6 bases). The CDR3 spans 11 residues. Germline values: CDR1 SQVTM, CDR2 ANQGSEA. As DNA, the CDR3 is TGCGGGGGGACCCTGAACTACGAGCAGTACTTC. This gives the protein CGGTLNYEQYF.

This clonotype was counted only a few times. This chain joins TRBV15 and TRBJ2-1; D remains unclear. The V and J ends lost 0 bases and 3 bases respectively, with 6 bases between them. The germline V gene has CDR1 LNHNV and CDR2 YYDKDF (reference sequence). CDR3 length: 14 residues. The CDR3, as DNA: TGTGCCACCAGCAGAGATCTTGACTACAATGAGCAGTTCTTC. As protein: CATSRDLDYNEQFF.

The rearrangement joins TRBV6-1 to TRBJ2-4; perhaps TRBD2 as D (6 bases). Germline V gene lookup returns CDR1 MNHNS and CDR2 SASEGT. Trimming shortened V by 8 bases and J by 13 bases, and 12 bases separated the two germline ends. The CDR3 runs 10 residues. The CDR3: CASGGGKQYF. CDR3 DNA: TGTGCCAGCGGAGGAGGGAAGCAGTACTTC.

CDR3 bases: TGTGCCAGCACAGAAGTCTACGAGCAGTACTTC. This codes for CASTEVYEQYF. The V call is TRBV6-1, the J call TRBJ2-7; no clear D gene. The germline V gene has CDR1 MNHNS and CDR2 SASEGT. Trimming left V 7 bases short and J 3 bases short, with 7 bases between. The CDR3 covers 11 residues.

V and J are TRBV15 and TRBJ2-5, with TRBD1 as a possible D gene (5 bases). Deletions cut 1 base from V and 4 bases from J, with 13 bases between. This CDR3 contains 15 residues. The germline V gene has CDR1 LNHNV and CDR2 YYDKDF (reference sequence). CDR3 bases: TGTGCCACCAGCAGAGCCACAGGTTTTGGAGAGACCCAGTACTTC. It encodes CATSRATGFGETQYF. Full variable domain (remainder filled in from reference TRBV15 and TRBJ2-5): DAMVIQNPRYQVTQFGKPVTLSCSQTLNHNVMYWYQQKSSQAPKLLFHYYDKDFNNEADTPDNFQSRRPNTSFCFLDIRSPGLGDTAMYLCATSRATGFGETQYFGPGTRLLVL.

V is TRBV28 and J is TRBJ2-7, with D possibly called TRBD1 or TRBD2 (5 bases each). Germline values: CDR1 MDHEN, CDR2 SYDVKM. The ends were cut back, 7 bases at V and 5 bases at J, with 15 bases in the middle. The CDR3 has 13 amino acids. In DNA form, the CDR3 reads TGTGCCAGCATAGGGACGGGTAGCAACGAGCAGTACTTC. Translated: CASIGTGSNEQYF.

In regard to this clonotype: A much more abundant neighbour one base away suggests this may be a read error. The chain is built from TRBV6-2 or TRBV6-3 and TRBJ2-5; 14 positions agree with TRBD2. Germline CDR1 MNHEY, CDR2 SVGEGT. The CDR3 loop spans 15 amino acids. Trimming removed 4 bases from V and 5 bases from J; junction bases left unmatched: 3. DNA of the CDR3: TGTGCCAGCAGTTGGACTAGCGGGGGGTTCGAGACCCAGTACTTC. Translated: CASSWTSGGFETQYF.

The V gene is TRBV18, the J gene TRBJ2-7; a possible D gene is TRBD1 (6 bases). Germline V gene lookup returns CDR1 KGHSH and CDR2 LQKENI. The length of the CDR3 is 15 residues. V was clipped by 4 bases and J by 4 bases, with 17 bases between them. DNA for the CDR3: TGTGCCAGCTCACTAATCGCGGACAGACAATACGAGCAGTACTTC. It yields the protein CASSLIADRQYEQYF.

This clonotype was found once. This chain joins TRBV5-6 and TRBJ1-2; a weak D match, TRBD1 (6 bases). The germline CDR1 and CDR2 sequences are SGHDT and YYEEEE. This CDR3 comprises 15 residues. Trimming took off 4 bases at V and 0 bases at J, with 13 bases between the two ends. The DNA of the CDR3 is TGTGCCAGCAGCCACCCGCAGGGGCCTAACTATGGCTACACCTTC. Its translation is CASSHPQGPNYGYTF.

This clonotype was picked up a small number of times. One junction end disagrees with the germline gene, perhaps due to a read error. The chain combines TRBV2 with TRBJ2-1; D perhaps matches TRBD2 (6 bases). In germline, CDR1 is SNHLY, CDR2 FYNNEI. The CDR3 consists of 13 residues. CDR3 DNA sequence: TGCGCCAGCGGGCCGAGCTCCTACAATGAGCAGTTCTTC. It encodes CASGPSSYNEQFF.

The rearrangement links TRBV27 to TRBJ2-1; 8 bases map to TRBD2. V shed 3 bases and J 3 bases; nucleotides not matched to a gene: 4. The CDR3 sequence is 15 residues long. Germline V gene data show CDR1 as MNHEY and CDR2 as SMNVEV (reference sequence). The CDR3 DNA reads as TGTGCCAGCAGTTTTACGGGACTAGACTACAATGAGCAGTTCTTC. Translation: CASSFTGLDYNEQFF.

V and J are TRBV11-1 and TRBJ2-1; the D call may be TRBD1 or TRBD2 (5 bases each). Trimming removed 7 bases at V and 13 bases at J, with 17 bases between. The germline V gene encodes CDR1 SGHAT and CDR2 FQDESV (reference sequence). This CDR3 region has 12 residues. In DNA form, the CDR3 reads TGTGCCAGCACTCTCCAGGGAGAGACCCAGTTCTTC. Amino acid sequence: CASTLQGETQFF.

The genes are TRBV11-1 and TRBJ2-3; weak D call: TRBD2 (5 bases). This CDR3 region has 12 residues. Germline values: CDR1 SGHAT, CDR2 FQDESV (reference sequence). Trimming pared 4 bases from V and 8 bases from J, leaving 10 bases between. This CDR3 is CASSSSLATQYF. In DNA form, the CDR3 reads TGTGCCAGCAGCTCCTCCCTAGCTACGCAGTATTTT.

V usage is TRBV11-3 and J usage is TRBJ2-1; D not resolved. The V end was cut by 1 base, the J end by 3 bases, with 7 bases between. This CDR3 region has 14 residues. CDR1 SGHNT and CDR2 YENEEA come from the germline V gene. This chain's CDR3 is CASSLVPDYNEQFF. As DNA, the CDR3 is TGTGCCAGCAGCTTAGTCCCAGACTACAATGAGCAGTTCTTC. The variable domain in full, with the rest retrieved from reference TRBV11-3 and TRBJ2-1, is EAGVVQSPRYKIIEKKQPVAFWCNPISGHNTLYWYLQNLGQGPELLIRYENEEAVDDSQLPKDRFSAERLKGVDSTLKIQPAELGDSAVYLCASSLVPDYNEQFFGPGTRLTVL.

This chain links TRBV7-9 with TRBJ2-5; 7 bases map to TRBD1. The DNA end is more similar to TRBJ2-7, so the J call may be wrong. Looked up from germline, CDR1 is SEHNR and CDR2 is FQNEAQ (reference sequence). The CDR3 spans 16 residues. The CDR3 sequence: CASSSAGTEFIYEQYF. The DNA for the CDR3 is TGTGCCAGCAGCTCTGCAGGGACAGAGTTCATCTACGAGCAGTACTTC.

The V gene is TRBV13, the J gene TRBJ2-5; D not certain. CDR1 and CDR2 from the germline V gene are PRHDT and FYEKMQ (reference sequence). The germline V and J ends were trimmed by 0 bases and 5 bases, with 7 bases remaining between them. This CDR3 is built from 13 residues. CDR3: CASSLGSRETQYF. The CDR3 nucleotides read TGTGCCAGCAGCTTAGGGTCCCGTGAGACCCAGTACTTC.

The V gene is TRBV13, the J gene TRBJ2-1; possibly TRBD2 for D (5 bases). The CDR3 is 15 residues long. Germline V lookup: CDR1 PRHDT, CDR2 FYEKMQ (reference sequence). The germline V and J ends were trimmed by 0 bases and 3 bases, with 9 bases remaining between them. Here the CDR3 reads CASSLGADVYNEQFF. Here the CDR3 DNA reads TGTGCCAGCAGCTTAGGAGCGGATGTCTACAATGAGCAGTTCTTC.

For the CDR3, the DNA is TGCAGTGCTAGAGGGGCTAGCGGGAAAACCTATGAGCAGTTCTTC. This encodes CSARGASGKTYEQFF. This chain joins TRBV20-1 and TRBJ2-1; TRBD2 matches at 9 bases. This CDR3 has 15 amino acids. CDR1 and CDR2 (germline): DFQATT, SNEGSKA (reference sequence). The V segment lost 1 base and the J segment 8 bases; nucleotides outside the gene matches: 9.

Concerning this clonotype itself: The junction departs from the called germline gene at one end, perhaps through a read error. The chain employs TRBV20-1 and TRBJ2-3; D assignment may be TRBD1 or TRBD2 (7 bases each). Germline V gene lookup returns CDR1 DFQATT and CDR2 SNEGSKA (reference sequence). The CDR3 sequence is 14 residues long. CDR3 protein: CSAQAGGGTDTQYF. CDR3 sequence (DNA): TGCAGTGCTCAGGCAGGGGGGGGCACAGATACACAGTATTTT.

The chain links TRBV20-1 to TRBJ2-1, with TRBD2 identical over 7 bases. The CDR3 sequence is 13 residues long. Trimming at V came to 6 bases and at J to 0 bases, leaving 2 bases not matched to a gene. Germline V gene data show CDR1 as DFQATT and CDR2 as SNEGSKA (reference sequence). The CDR3 DNA reads TGCAGTGCAGCGGGACGCTCCTACAATGAGCAGTTCTTC. This translates into CSAAGRSYNEQFF.